The clone carrying this TCR beta chain was counted between two and nine times. Its antigen is not identified. This record belongs to a study of blood T cells in healthy people across ages. A J-beta primer mix and a sample-barcoded 5' primer were used in a second PCR of roughly 6 to 11 cycles. TCRdb recomputed calls from the 5' RACE reads with MiXCR, one row per CDR3 protein. The sample contains 450,000 to 700,000 distinct CDR3 sequences, about 26% of which appear only once. Broader study findings: More naive CD4+ cells and higher diversity marked long-lived donors relative to aged donors.

Russia was home to the donors, healthy Caucasian individuals aged 6 to 90. The V segment lost 5 bases and the J segment 5 bases; nucleotides outside the gene matches: 8. CDR3 length: 14 residues. The V gene's germline CDR1 is SGHTA and CDR2 FQGNSA. The V gene is TRBV7-2, the J gene TRBJ2-5; 7 positions agree with TRBD1. The clonotype was recovered from a woman aged 65 to 85 in good health. The material sequenced was blood. Written as DNA, the CDR3 is TGTGCCAGCAGCCTTTTTGACAGGGCGGAGACCCAGTACTTC. As protein: CASSLFDRAETQYF.